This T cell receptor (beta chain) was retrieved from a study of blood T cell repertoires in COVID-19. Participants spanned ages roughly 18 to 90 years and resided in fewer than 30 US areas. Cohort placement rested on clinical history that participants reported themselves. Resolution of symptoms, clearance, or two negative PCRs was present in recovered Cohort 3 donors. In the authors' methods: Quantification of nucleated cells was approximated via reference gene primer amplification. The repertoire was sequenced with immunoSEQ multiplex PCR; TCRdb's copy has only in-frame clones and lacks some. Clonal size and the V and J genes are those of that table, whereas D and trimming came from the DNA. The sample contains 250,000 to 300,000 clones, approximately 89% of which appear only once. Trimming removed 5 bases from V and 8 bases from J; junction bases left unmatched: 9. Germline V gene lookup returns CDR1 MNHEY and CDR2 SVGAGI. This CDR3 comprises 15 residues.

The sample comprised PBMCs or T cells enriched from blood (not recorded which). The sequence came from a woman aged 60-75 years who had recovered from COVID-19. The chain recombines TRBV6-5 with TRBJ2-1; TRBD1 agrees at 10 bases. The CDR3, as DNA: TGTGCCAGCAGTCCGTTGGGGACAGGGGCCGATGAGCAGTTCTTC. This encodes CASSPLGTGADEQFF.